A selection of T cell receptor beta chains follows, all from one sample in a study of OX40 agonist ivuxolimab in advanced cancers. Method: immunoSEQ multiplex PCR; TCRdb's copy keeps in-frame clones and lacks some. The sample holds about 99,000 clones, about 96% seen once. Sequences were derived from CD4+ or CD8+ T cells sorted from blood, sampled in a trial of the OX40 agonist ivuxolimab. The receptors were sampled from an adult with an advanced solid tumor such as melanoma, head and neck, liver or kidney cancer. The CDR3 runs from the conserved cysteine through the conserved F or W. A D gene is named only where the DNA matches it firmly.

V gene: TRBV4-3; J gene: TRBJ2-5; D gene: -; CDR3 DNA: TGCGCCAGCAGCCAAGTTCTGCTAGCCATGAACTTTTCATCCCCCCAAGAGACCCAGTACTTC; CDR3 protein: CASSQVLLAMNFSSPQETQYF
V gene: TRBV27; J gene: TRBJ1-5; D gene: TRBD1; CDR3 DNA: TGTGCCAGCAGCCCGGACAGGGCTAGCAATCAGCCCCAGCATTTT; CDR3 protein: CASSPDRASNQPQHF
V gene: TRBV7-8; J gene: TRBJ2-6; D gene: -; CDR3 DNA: TGTGCCAGCAGCACAACCGTGGGGGCTGGGGCCAACGTCCTGACTTTC; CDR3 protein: CASSTTVGAGANVLTF
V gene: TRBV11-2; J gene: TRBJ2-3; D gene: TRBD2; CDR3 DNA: TGTGCCAGCAGCTCCGGACTAGCGTCCCCAGATACGCAGTATTTT; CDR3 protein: CASSSGLASPDTQYF
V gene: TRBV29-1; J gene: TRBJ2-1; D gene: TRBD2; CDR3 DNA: TGCAGCGCCTCCGGGACTAGCGGGAGGGTCGAGCAGTTCTTC; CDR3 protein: CSASGTSGRVEQFF
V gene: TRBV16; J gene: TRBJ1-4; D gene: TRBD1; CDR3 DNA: TGTGCCAGCAGCCACCAGAGGGCGGGACAGACTAATGAAAAACTGTTTTTT; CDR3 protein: CASSHQRAGQTNEKLFF
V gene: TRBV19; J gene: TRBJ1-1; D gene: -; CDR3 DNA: TGTGCCAGTAGTATTGGACAGAACACTGAAGCTTTCTTT; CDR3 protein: CASSIGQNTEAFF
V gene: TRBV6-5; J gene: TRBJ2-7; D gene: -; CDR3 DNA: TGTGCCAGCAGGGGGCTCGGATTAGAGCAGTACTTC; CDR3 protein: CASRGLGLEQYF
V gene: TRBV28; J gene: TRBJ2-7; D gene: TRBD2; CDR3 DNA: TGTGCCAGCAGTTTTTGGGGTAGCGGGACGGCCTACGAGCAGTACTTC; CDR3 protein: CASSFWGSGTAYEQYF
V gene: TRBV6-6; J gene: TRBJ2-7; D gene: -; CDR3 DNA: TGTGCCAGCAGTCGCGTAATCTACGAGCAGTACTTC; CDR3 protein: CASSRVIYEQYF